This T cell receptor (beta chain) came from a study of vaccination and CD4 T cells after COVID-19. Study outcomes and limitations: The study found median SARS-CoV-2-reactive clonotypes rising from roughly 19 to 38, not significantly.

Concerning this clonotype itself: The antigen is not known.

Treatment reported: roughly 11-day PBMC culture with coronavirus spike peptide pools or control peptides (ViraFEST assay). ViraFEST expanded antigen-specific T cells with peptide pools, then sequenced TCRs. Oncomine TCR Beta short-read sequencing was applied to DNA from cultured CD4+ T cells. Cultured CD4+ T cells were the source of extracted genomic DNA. From the PCR reads, TCRdb called clonotypes with MiXCR, one entry per CDR3 protein. This repertoire shows about 10,000 distinct CDR3 sequences, over 25% found once; its top ten account for around 16%. Germline CDR1 reads MGHRA; CDR2 reads YSYEKL. After removal of 6 bases from V and 8 bases from J, the junction contained 11 bases not matched to a gene. This CDR3 region has 16 residues.

Sample: CD4+ T cells from blood, cultured in vitro, taken after SARS-CoV-2 vaccination. This sequence originates from a human donor who had recovered from COVID-19. The chain joins TRBV4-1 to TRBJ2-1; TRBD2 matches 12 bases. In DNA, the CDR3 is TGCGCCAGCAGACCACACTCTAGCGGGAGGGCGTATGAGCAGTTCTTC. Translation gives CASRPHSSGRAYEQFF.